The present TCR beta chain was sequenced within a study of blood T cell repertoires in COVID-19. Looking at the study overall: Samples came from the United States, Italy and Spain, spanning acute and convalescent COVID-19. Sources were T cells, B-cell-depleted T cells, or PBMCs; the material itself was cDNA or gDNA.

The junction had 12 bases not matched to a gene; V was cut back by 7 bases and J by 4 bases. The V gene's germline CDR1 is SGHVS and CDR2 FQNEAQ. The CDR3 has 18 amino acids. As originally analysed: Nucleated cell counts were estimated from reference gene primer amplification. Data came from immunoSEQ multiplex PCR; TCRdb stores just in-frame clones and leaves some out. The DNA gave D and trimming, while V, J and clone size come from that table. The sample carries 90,000 to 100,000 clones, around 84% recorded once. This TCR derives from an elderly man with acute or convalescent COVID-19. Sequenced input: peripheral blood. The chain links TRBV7-8 to TRBJ2-2; 13 bases are shared with TRBD2. For the CDR3, the DNA is TGTGCCAGCAACGCCTTGACTAGCGGGAGGACGGGCACCGGGGAGCTGTTTTTT. As protein: CASNALTSGRTGTGELFF.